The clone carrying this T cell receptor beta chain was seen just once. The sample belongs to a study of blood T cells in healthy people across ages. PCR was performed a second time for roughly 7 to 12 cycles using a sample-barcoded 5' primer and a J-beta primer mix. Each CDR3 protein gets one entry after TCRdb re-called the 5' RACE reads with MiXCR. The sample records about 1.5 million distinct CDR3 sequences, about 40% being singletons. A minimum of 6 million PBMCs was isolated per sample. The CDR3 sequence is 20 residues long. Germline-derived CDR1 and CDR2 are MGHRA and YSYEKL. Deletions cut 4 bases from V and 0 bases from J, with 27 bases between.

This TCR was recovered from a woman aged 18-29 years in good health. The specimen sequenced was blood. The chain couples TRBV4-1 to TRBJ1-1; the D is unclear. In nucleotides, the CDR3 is TGCGCCAGCAGCCCCCGATCGGCCCTTAGGATTCCCCCTTTGAACACTGAAGCTTTCTTT. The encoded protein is CASSPRSALRIPPLNTEAFF.